These T cell receptor beta chains were read from a single sample in a study of blood T cell repertoires in COVID-19. Generated by immunoSEQ multiplex PCR, the TCRdb table keeps only in-frame clones and is missing some. There are hundreds of thousands of clones in the sample; around 86% occur only once, and 6% to 7% lies in the top ten. Sequenced sample: peripheral blood. The receptors shown here come from a woman aged 50 to 60 with COVID-19, enrolled during active disease. CDR3s include the opening cysteine and the closing phenylalanine or tryptophan. The order of the fields is V gene, D gene, J gene, CDR3 length, clone size, CDR3 DNA, CDR3 protein. A D gene is named only where the DNA matches it firmly. Size values are once, few and many counts, or a class for expanded clones, and some rows have none.

TRBV11-3	TRBD2	TRBJ2-5	15	-	TGTGCCAGCAGCCCGGGAGGGGGATATGAGGAGACCCAGTACTTC	CASSPGGGYEETQYF
TRBV14	-	TRBJ1-1	14	-	TGTGCCAGCAGCCAAGATATCAGTTACACTGAAGCTTTCTTT	CASSQDISYTEAFF
TRBV9	TRBD2	TRBJ2-7	14	-	TGTGCCAGCAGCGCCGGCGGGGGGACCTACGAGCAGTACTTC	CASSAGGGTYEQYF
TRBV5-1	-	TRBJ1-6	14	-	TGCGCCAGCAGCTTGGACAGGGTCAATTCACCCCTCCACTTT	CASSLDRVNSPLHF
TRBV6-5	-	TRBJ2-1	11	-	TGTGCCAGCAGGTATTACAATGAGCAGTTCTTC	CASRYYNEQFF
TRBV9	TRBD2	TRBJ2-1	17	-	TGTGCCAGCAGCGTAGTTGCGGGAGGCCTCTCCTACAATGAGCAGTTCTTC	CASSVVAGGLSYNEQFF
TRBV27	TRBD1	TRBJ2-7	16	-	TGTGCCAGCAGTTCCCCTCTGGACAGGGGGCCCTACGAGCAGTACTTC	CASSSPLDRGPYEQYF
TRBV5-1	TRBD2	TRBJ2-1	14	-	TGCGCCAGCACCCAGCTAGCGGGAGGCAATGAGCAGTTCTTC	CASTQLAGGNEQFF
TRBV7-9	TRBD1	TRBJ1-1	15	-	TGTGCCAGCAGCTTAGTAAGAGCAGGGGGCACTGAAGCTTTCTTT	CASSLVRAGGTEAFF
TRBV4-1	-	TRBJ1-1	19	-	TGCGCCAGCAGCCAACTCCCGCAGGTAGGGGGATTCGGGAACACTGAAGCTTTCTTT	CASSQLPQVGGFGNTEAFF
TRBV7-9	-	TRBJ2-7	13	-	TGTGCCAGCAGCTCCACGGGGGCCTACGAGCAGTACTTC	CASSSTGAYEQYF
TRBV30	TRBD1	TRBJ2-6	19	-	TGTGCCTGGAGTCGACCGACCGACAGGGTGTTCGCTGGGGCCAACGTCCTGACTTTC	CAWSRPTDRVFAGANVLTF
TRBV30	-	TRBJ2-5	15	-	TGTGCCTGGAGTCGTTTGAAGGCGGGTCAAGAGACCCAGTACTTC	CAWSRLKAGQETQYF
TRBV4-2	-	TRBJ1-3	18	-	TGTGCCAGCAGCCAAGCCCCTCGACAGCTAACCTCTGGAAACACCATATATTTT	CASSQAPRQLTSGNTIYF
TRBV5-4	-	TRBJ1-2	12	-	TGTGCCAGCAGCCAGGACTTCTCGGGCTACACCTTC	CASSQDFSGYTF
TRBV30	TRBD1	TRBJ1-4	18	-	TGTGCCTGGAGTGCCGACAGGGGTTTCCCAAGGACTAATGAAAAACTGTTTTTT	CAWSADRGFPRTNEKLFF
TRBV7-9	-	TRBJ2-7	14	once	TGTGCCAGCAGCTCTCGCCGTAACGGCGGGGAGCAGTACTTC	CASSSRRNGGEQYF
TRBV12-5	TRBD1	TRBJ1-4	14	-	TGTGCTAGTGGTCATGGGACAGCTAATGAAAAACTGTTTTTT	CASGHGTANEKLFF
TRBV6-5	-	TRBJ1-2	14	-	TGTGCCAGCAGCTGGGCAGACATCGCCTATGGCTACACCTTC	CASSWADIAYGYTF
TRBV4-2	-	TRBJ1-1	13	-	TGTGCCAGCAGCCAAGATGCCAGGGCCGAAGCTTTCTTT	CASSQDARAEAFF
TRBV11-2	-	TRBJ2-5	13	-	TGTGCCAGCAGCCCGACTAGTCGGGAGACCCAGTACTTC	CASSPTSRETQYF
TRBV9	TRBD1	TRBJ1-4	14	once	TGTGCCAGCAGCGTGGGACAGAATAATGAAAAACTGTTTTTT	CASSVGQNNEKLFF
TRBV9	TRBD2	TRBJ2-3	15	once	TGTGCCAGCAGCGTAGCGGGACTAGCGGGAGATACGCAGTATTTT	CASSVAGLAGDTQYF
TRBV7-2	-	TRBJ1-2	14	-	TGTGCCAGCAGCGCCGGACAGCTTAACTATGGCTACACCTTC	CASSAGQLNYGYTF
TRBV30	-	TRBJ1-1	16	-	TGTGCCTGGAGTGGGGGAGGGGGACGGGCGAACACTGAAGCTTTCTTT	CAWSGGGGRANTEAFF
TRBV6-5	TRBD2	TRBJ2-4	15	-	TGTGCCAGCAGCCGCCTACGGGAGGGCCATAACATTCAGTACTTC	CASSRLREGHNIQYF
TRBV10-3	TRBD2	TRBJ2-7	15	-	TGTGCCATCAGGGGGACTAGCGGGACCCTCGGCCAGCAGTACTTC	CAIRGTSGTLGQQYF
TRBV6-2/TRBV6-3	-	TRBJ2-7	15	once	TGTGCCAGCAGTCCCCGGGGCAGGGGTGAGTACGAGCAGTACTTC	CASSPRGRGEYEQYF
TRBV27	-	TRBJ2-2	13	-	TGTGCCAGCAGTTTTGGAGTCGGCGGGGAGCTGTTTTTT	CASSFGVGGELFF
TRBV24-1	-	TRBJ2-3	12	few	TGTGCCACCAGTCAGGACACAGATACGCAGTATTTT	CATSQDTDTQYF
TRBV6-5	TRBD1	TRBJ1-1	13	-	TGTGCCAGCAGGGGGACAGGTGTAACTGAAGCTTTCTTT	CASRGTGVTEAFF
TRBV18	TRBD1	TRBJ2-1	17	-	TGTGCCAGCTCCCGACGTGAGGGGGCTTTCTCCTACAATGAGCAGTTCTTC	CASSRREGAFSYNEQFF
TRBV5-5	TRBD1	TRBJ1-3	15	-	TGTGCCAGCAGCTTCACAGGGGGCACCGGAAACACCATATATTTT	CASSFTGGTGNTIYF
TRBV30	-	TRBJ1-1	13	-	TGTGCCTGGAGTGTATGGCAGAACACTGAAGCTTTCTTT	CAWSVWQNTEAFF
TRBV5-1	-	TRBJ1-1	13	-	TGCGCCAGCAGTCGTGACACGAACACTGAAGCTTTCTTT	CASSRDTNTEAFF
TRBV11-3	TRBD1	TRBJ2-7	14	-	TGTGCCAGCAGAGGGGGCCCGCCCTCCTACGAGCAGTACTTC	CASRGGPPSYEQYF
TRBV30	-	TRBJ1-2	14	-	TGTGCCTGGAACCTCCGCGGGGTCAGGCGGGGCTACACCTTC	CAWNLRGVRRGYTF
TRBV7-2	-	TRBJ1-1	14	-	TGTGCCAGCAGCGCACAGGGAGGGGACACTGAAGCTTTCTTT	CASSAQGGDTEAFF
TRBV2	-	TRBJ2-3	15	-	TGTGCCAGCAGTGAAAGCCTAGCCTTTGCAGATACGCAGTATTTT	CASSESLAFADTQYF
TRBV9	TRBD2	TRBJ2-3	17	-	TGTGCCAGCAGCGTAGTACCTAGCGGTACCTTCACAGATACGCAGTATTTT	CASSVVPSGTFTDTQYF
TRBV27	TRBD1	TRBJ2-7	15	-	TGTGCCAGCAGCTGGACAGGGTCGAATGCCTACGAGCAGTACTTC	CASSWTGSNAYEQYF
TRBV19	TRBD1	TRBJ2-5	13	-	TGTGCCACCATGGACAGGGTCAGGGAGACCCAGTACTTC	CATMDRVRETQYF
TRBV5-8	-	TRBJ1-2	14	-	TGTGCCAGCAGCCATTTACGGGGGAGGGATGGCTACACCTTC	CASSHLRGRDGYTF
TRBV19	TRBD1	TRBJ1-5	17	few	TGTGCCAGTAGTATAGTGCCAGGGGGCATTGGCAATCAGCCCCAGCATTTT	CASSIVPGGIGNQPQHF
TRBV5-6	TRBD1	TRBJ1-5	15	once	TGTGCCAGCAGCTACGGGACAGGGGCTAGGGAGCCCCAGCATTTT	CASSYGTGAREPQHF